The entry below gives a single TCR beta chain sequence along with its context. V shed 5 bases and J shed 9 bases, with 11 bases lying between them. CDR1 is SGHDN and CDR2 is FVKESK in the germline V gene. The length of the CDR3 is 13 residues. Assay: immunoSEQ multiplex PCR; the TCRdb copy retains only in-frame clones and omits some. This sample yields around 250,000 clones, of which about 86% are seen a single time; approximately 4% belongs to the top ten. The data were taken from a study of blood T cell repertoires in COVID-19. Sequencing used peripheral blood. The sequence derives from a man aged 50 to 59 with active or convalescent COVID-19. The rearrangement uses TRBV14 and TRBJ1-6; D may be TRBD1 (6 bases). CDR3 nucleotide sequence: TGTGCCAGCAGCGAAACCAGGGGTTCACCCCTCCACTTT. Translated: CASSETRGSPLHF.